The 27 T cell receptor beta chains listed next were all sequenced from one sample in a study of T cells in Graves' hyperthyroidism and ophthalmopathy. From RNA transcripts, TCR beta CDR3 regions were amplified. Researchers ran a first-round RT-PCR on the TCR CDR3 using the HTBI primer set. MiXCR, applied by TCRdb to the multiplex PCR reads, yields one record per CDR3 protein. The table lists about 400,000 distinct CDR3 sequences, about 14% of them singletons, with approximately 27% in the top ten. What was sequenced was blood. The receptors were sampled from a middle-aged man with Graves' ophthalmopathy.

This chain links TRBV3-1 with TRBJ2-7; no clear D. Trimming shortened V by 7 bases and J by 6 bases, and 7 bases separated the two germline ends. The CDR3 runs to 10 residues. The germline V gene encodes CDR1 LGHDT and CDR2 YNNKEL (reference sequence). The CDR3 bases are TGTGCCAGCACCCCCTCCGAGCAGTACTTC. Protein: CASTPSEQYF.

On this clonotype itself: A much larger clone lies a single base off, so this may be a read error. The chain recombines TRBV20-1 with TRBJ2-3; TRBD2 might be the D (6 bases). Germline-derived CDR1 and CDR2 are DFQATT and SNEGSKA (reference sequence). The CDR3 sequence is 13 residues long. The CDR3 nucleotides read TGCAATGCTAGCGACACACTCACAGATACGCAGTATTTT. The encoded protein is CNASDTLTDTQYF.

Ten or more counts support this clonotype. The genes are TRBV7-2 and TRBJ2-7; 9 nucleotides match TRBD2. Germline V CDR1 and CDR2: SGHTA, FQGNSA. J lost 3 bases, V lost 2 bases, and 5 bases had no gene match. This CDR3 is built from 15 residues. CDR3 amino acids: CASSLQVSGSYEQYF. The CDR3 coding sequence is TGTGCCAGCAGCTTACAGGTTAGCGGGAGCTACGAGCAGTACTTC.

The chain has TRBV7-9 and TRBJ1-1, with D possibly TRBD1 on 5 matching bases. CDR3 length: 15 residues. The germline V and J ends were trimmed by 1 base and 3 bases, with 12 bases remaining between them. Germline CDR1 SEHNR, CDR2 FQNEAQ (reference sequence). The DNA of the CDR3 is TGTGCCAGCAGCTTAGTAGTAGGGGCTCACACTGAAGCTTTCTTT. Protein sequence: CASSLVVGAHTEAFF.

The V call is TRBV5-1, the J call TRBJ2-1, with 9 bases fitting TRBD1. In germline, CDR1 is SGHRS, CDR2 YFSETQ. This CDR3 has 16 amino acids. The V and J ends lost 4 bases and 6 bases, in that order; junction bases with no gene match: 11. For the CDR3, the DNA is TGCGCCAGCAGCCAGGGACAGGGTTCCGCTACCAATGAGCAGTTCTTC. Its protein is CASSQGQGSATNEQFF.

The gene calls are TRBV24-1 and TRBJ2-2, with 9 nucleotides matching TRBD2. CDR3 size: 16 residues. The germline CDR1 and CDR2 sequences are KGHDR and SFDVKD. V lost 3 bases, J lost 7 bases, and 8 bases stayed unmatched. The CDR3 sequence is CATSDALAGSIGELFF. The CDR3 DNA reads TGTGCCACCAGTGATGCACTAGCGGGTTCGATCGGGGAGCTGTTTTTT.

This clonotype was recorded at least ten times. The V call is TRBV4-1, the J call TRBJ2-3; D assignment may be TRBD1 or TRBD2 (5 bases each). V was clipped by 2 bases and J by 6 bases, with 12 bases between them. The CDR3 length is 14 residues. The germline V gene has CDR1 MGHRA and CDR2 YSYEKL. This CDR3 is CASSQPGPTDTQYF. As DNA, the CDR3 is TGCGCCAGCAGCCAACCGGGACCGACGGATACGCAGTATTTT.

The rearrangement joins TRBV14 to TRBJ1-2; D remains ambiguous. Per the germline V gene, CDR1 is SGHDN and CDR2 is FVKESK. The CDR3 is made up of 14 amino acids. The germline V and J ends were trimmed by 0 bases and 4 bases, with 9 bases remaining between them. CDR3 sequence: CASSQDLGGYGYTF. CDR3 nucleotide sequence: TGTGCCAGCAGCCAAGATTTAGGTGGCTATGGCTACACCTTC.

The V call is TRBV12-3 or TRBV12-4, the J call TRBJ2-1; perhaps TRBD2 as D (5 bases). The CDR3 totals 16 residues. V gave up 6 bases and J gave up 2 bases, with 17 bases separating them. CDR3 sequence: CASRPDGGRPYNEQFF. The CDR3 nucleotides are TGTGCCAGCAGACCGGACGGAGGTCGACCCTACAATGAGCAGTTCTTC.

The CDR3 spells CASKKPGQGGQKQFF. In nucleotides, the CDR3 is TGCGCCAGCAAAAAACCAGGACAGGGGGGCCAGAAGCAGTTCTTC. The V gene is TRBV5-1, the J gene TRBJ2-1; 10 positions match TRBD1. The CDR3 totals 15 residues. The germline V gene has CDR1 SGHRS and CDR2 YFSETQ. Losses at the gene ends were 6 bases for V and 11 bases for J; bases not matched to a gene: 14.

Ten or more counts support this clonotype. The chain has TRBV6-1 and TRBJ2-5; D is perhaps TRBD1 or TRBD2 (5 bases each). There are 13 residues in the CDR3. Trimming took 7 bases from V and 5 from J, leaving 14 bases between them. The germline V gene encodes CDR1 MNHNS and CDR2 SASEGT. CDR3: CASKFVGAETQYF. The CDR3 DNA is TGTGCCAGCAAGTTTGTCGGGGCTGAGACCCAGTACTTC.

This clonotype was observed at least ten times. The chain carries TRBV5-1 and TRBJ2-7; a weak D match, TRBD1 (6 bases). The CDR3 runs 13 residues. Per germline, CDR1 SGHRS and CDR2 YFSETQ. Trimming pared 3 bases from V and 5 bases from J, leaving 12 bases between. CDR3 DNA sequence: TGCGCCAGCAGCTCAGGGGACGTCGACGAGCAGTACTTC. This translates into CASSSGDVDEQYF.

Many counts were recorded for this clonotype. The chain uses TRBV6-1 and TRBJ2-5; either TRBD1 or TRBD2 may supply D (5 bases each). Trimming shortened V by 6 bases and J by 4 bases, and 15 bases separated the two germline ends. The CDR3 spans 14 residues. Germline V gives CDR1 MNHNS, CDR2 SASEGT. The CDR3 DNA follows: TGTGCCAGCAGCTCCGGGACCTGGGGAGAGACCCAGTACTTC. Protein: CASSSGTWGETQYF.

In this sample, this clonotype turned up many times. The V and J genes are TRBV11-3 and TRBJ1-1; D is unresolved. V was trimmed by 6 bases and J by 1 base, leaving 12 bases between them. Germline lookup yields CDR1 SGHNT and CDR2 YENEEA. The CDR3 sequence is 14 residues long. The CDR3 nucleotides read TGTGCCAGCAGTGTAAGGCACGAGAACACTGAAGCTTTCTTT. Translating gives CASSVRHENTEAFF.

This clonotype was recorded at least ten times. The CDR3 DNA follows: TGTGCCAGCAGCTTAGATAATTCACCCCTCCACTTT. Translation gives CASSLDNSPLHF. The chain recombines TRBV7-9 with TRBJ1-6; D gene uncertain. The CDR3 is made up of 12 amino acids. Between the trimmed V and J ends, which lost 1 base and 5 bases, there was a span of 0 bases. Per germline, CDR1 SEHNR and CDR2 FQNEAQ (reference sequence).

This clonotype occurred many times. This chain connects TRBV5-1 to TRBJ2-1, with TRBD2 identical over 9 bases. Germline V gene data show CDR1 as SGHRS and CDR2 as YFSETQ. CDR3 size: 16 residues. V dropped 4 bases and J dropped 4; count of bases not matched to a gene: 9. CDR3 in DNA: TGCGCCAGCAGCCGAACTCGGACTAGCGAGTACAATGAGCAGTTCTTC. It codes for CASSRTRTSEYNEQFF.

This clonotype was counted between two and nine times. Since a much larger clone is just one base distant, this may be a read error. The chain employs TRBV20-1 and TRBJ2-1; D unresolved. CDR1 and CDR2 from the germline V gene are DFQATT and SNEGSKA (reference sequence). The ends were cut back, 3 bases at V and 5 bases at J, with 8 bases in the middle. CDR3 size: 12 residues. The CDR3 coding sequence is TGCAGTGCTAGCCCCACGCACAATGAGCAGTTCTTC. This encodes CSASPTHNEQFF.

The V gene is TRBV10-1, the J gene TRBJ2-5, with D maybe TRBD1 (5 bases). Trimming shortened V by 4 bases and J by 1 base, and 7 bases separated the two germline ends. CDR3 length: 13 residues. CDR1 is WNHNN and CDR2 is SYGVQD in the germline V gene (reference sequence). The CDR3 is CASSADTQETQYF. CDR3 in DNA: TGCGCCAGCAGTGCGGACACCCAAGAGACCCAGTACTTC.

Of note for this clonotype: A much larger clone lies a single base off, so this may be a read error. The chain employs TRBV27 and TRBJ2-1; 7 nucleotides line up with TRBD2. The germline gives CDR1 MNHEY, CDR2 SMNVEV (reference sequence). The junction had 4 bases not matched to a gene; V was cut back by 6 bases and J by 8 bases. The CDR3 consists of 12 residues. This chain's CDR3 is CASRTSRHEQFF. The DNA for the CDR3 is TGTGCCAGCAGGACTAGCAGGCATGAGCAGTTCTTC.

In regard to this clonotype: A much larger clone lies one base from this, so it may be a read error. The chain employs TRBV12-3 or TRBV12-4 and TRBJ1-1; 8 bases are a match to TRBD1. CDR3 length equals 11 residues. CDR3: CAGSQGAGAFF. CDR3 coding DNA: TGTGCCGGCAGTCAGGGGGCAGGAGCTTTCTTT.

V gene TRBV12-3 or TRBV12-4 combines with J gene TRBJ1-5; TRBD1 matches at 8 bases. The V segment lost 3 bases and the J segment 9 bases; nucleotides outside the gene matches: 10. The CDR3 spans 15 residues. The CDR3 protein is CASSFGTGQMLPQHF. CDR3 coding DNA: TGTGCCAGCAGTTTCGGGACAGGCCAGATGTTGCCCCAGCATTTT.

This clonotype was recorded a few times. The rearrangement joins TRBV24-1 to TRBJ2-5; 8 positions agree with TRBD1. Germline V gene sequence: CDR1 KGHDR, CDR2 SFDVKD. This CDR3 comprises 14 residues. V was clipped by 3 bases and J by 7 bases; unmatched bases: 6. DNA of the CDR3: TGTGCCACCAGTGATCCAGGGGGCAAGGGGACCCAGTACTTC. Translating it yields CATSDPGGKGTQYF.

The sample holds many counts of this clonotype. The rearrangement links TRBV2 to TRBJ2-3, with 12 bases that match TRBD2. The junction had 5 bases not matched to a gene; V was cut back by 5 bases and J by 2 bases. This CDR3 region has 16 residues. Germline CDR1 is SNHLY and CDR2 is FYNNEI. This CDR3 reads CASSSGTSGFTDTQYF. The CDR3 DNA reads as TGTGCCAGCAGTTCCGGGACTAGCGGGTTCACAGATACGCAGTATTTT. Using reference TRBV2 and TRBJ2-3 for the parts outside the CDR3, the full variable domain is EPEVTQTPSHQVTQMGQEVILRCVPISNHLYFYWYRQILGQKVEFLVSFYNNEISEKSEIFDDQFSVERPDGSNFTLKIRSTKLEDSAMYFCASSSGTSGFTDTQYFGPGTRLTVL.

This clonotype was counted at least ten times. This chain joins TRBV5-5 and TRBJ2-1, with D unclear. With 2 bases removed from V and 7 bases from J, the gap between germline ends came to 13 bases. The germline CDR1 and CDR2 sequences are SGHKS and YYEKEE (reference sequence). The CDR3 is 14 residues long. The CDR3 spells CASSFGLLGNEQFF. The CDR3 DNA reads TGTGCCAGCAGCTTCGGCCTATTGGGAAATGAGCAGTTCTTC.

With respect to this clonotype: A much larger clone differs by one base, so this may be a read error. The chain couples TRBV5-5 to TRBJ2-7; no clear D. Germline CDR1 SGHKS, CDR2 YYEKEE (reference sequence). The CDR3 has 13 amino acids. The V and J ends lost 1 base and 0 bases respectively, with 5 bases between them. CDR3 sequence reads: CASSLWNSYEQYF. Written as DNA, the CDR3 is TGTGCCAGCAGCTTGTGGAACTCCTACGAGCAGTACTTC. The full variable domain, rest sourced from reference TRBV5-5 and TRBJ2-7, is DAGVTQSPTHLIKTRGQQVTLRCSPISGHKSVSWYQQVLGQGPQFIFQYYEKEERGRGNFPDRFSARQFPNYSSELNVNALLLGDSALYLCASSLWNSYEQYFGPGTRLTVT.

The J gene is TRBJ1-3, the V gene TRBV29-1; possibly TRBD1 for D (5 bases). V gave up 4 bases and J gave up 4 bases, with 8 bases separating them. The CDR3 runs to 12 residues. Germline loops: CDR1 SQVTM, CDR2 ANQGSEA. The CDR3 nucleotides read TGCAGCGTTGGGGACGGCGGAAACACCATATATTTT. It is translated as CSVGDGGNTIYF. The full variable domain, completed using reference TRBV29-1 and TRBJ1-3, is SAVISQKPSRDICQRGTSLTIQCQVDSQVTMMFWYRQQPGQSLTLIATANQGSEATYESGFVIDKFPISRPNLTFSTLTVSNMSPEDSSIYLCSVGDGGNTIYFGEGSWLTVV.

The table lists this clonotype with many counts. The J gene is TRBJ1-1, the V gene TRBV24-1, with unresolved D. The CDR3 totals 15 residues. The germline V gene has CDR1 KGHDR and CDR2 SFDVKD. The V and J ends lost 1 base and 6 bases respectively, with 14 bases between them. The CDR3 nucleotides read TGTGCCACCAGTGATTTATATCGTCCGTTCCCTGAAGCTTTCTTT. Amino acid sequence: CATSDLYRPFPEAFF.